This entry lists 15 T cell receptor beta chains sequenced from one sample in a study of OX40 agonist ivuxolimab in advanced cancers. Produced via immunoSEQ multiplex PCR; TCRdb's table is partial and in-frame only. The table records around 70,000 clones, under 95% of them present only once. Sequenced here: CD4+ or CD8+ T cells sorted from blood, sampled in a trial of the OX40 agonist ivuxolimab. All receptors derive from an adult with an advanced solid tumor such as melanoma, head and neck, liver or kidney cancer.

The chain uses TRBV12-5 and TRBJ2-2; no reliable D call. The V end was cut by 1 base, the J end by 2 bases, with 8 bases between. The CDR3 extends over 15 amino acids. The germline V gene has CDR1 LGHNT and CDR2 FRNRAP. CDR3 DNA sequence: TGTGCTAGTGGTTTGGGCAGGCCCAACACCGGGGAGCTGTTTTTT. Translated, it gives CASGLGRPNTGELFF.

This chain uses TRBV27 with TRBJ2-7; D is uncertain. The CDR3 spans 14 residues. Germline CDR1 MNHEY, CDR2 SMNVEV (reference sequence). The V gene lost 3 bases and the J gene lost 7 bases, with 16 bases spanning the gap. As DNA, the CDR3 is TGTGCCAGCAGTTTGATCCGGACGGATCGAGAGCAGTACTTC. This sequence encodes CASSLIRTDREQYF.

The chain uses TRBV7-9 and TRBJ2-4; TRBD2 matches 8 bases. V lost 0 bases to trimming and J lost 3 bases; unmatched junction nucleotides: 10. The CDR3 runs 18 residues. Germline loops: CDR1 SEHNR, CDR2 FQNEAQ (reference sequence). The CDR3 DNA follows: TGTGCCAGCAGCTTAGCCCCAGGGACTAGAGAGGACAAAAACATTCAGTACTTC. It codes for CASSLAPGTREDKNIQYF.

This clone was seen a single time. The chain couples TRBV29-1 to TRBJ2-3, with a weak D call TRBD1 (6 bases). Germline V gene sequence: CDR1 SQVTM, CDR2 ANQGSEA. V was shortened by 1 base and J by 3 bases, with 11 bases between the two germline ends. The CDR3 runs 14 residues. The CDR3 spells CSVEGGRGTDTQYF. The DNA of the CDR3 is TGCAGCGTTGAAGGGGGCAGGGGTACAGATACGCAGTATTTT.

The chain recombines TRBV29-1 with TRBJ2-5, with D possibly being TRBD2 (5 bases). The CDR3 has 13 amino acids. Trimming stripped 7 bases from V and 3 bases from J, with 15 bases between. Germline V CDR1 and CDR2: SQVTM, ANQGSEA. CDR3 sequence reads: CSAAITSEETQYF. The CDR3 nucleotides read TGCAGCGCCGCGATTACTAGTGAAGAGACCCAGTACTTC.

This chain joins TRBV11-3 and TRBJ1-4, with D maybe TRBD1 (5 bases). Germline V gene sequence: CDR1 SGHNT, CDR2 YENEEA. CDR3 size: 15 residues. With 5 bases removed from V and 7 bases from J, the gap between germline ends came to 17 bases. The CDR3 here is CASSPDRIRGEKLFF. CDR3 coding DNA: TGTGCCAGCAGCCCTGACAGAATAAGGGGTGAAAAACTGTTTTTT.

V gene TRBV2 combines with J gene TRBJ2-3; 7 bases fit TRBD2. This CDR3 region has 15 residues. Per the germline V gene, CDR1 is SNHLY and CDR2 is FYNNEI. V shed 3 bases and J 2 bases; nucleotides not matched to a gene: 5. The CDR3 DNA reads TGTGCCAGCAGTGAGGATAGCGGGTACACAGATACGCAGTATTTT. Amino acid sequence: CASSEDSGYTDTQYF.

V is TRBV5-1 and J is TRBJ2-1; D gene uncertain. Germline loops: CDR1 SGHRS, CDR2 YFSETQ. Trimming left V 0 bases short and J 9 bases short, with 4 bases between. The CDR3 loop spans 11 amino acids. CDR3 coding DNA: TGCGCCAGCAGCTTGGCCAGTGAGCAGTTCTTC. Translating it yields CASSLASEQFF.

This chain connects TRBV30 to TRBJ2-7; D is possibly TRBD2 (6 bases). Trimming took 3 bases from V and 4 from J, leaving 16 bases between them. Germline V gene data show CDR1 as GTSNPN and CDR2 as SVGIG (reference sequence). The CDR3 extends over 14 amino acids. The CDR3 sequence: CAWSPGTATYEQYF. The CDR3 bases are TGTGCCTGGAGCCCCGGGACTGCCACTTACGAGCAGTACTTC.

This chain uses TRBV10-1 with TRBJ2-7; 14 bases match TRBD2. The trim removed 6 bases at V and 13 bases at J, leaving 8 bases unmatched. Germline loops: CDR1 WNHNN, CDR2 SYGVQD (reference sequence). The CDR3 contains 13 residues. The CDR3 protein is CASSPGLAGAKYF. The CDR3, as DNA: TGCGCCAGCAGCCCGGGACTAGCGGGAGCCAAATACTTC.

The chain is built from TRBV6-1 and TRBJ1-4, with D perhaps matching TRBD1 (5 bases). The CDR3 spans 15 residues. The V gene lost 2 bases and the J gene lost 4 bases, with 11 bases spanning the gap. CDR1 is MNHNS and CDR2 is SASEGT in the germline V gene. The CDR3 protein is CASSENDSLNEKLFF. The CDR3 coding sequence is TGTGCCAGCAGTGAAAATGACAGCCTTAATGAAAAACTGTTTTTT.

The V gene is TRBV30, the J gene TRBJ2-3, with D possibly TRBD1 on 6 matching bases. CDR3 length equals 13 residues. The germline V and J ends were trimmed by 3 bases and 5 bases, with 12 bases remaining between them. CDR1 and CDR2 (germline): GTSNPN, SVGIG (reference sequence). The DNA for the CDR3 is TGTGCCTGGAGGACCCAGGGGAAAGATACGCAGTATTTT. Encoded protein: CAWRTQGKDTQYF.

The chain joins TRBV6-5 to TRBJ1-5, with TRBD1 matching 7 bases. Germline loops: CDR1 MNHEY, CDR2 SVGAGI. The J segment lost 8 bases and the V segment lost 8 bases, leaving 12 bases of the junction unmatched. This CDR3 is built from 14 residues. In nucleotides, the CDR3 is TGTGCCAGCTCAGCTCAAACAGGGGTAAAGCCCCAGCATTTT. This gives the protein CASSAQTGVKPQHF.

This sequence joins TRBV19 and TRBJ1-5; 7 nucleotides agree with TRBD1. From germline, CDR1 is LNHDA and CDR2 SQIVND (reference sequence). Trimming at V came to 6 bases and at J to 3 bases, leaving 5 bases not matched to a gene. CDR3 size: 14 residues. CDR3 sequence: CASSQGQTNQPQHF. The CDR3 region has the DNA TGTGCCAGTAGCCAGGGACAGACCAATCAGCCCCAGCATTTT.

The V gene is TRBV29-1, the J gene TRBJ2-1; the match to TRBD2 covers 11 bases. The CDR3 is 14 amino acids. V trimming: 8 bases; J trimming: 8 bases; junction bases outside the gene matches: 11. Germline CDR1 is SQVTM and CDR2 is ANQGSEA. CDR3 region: CSTTGTSGSDEQFF. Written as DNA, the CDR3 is TGCAGCACCACCGGGACTAGCGGTTCAGATGAGCAGTTCTTC.